This entry describes one T cell receptor (beta chain). This sample also contains other DNA sequences that code for the same CDR3. Losses at the gene ends were 0 bases for V and 4 bases for J; bases not matched to a gene: 1. CDR3 length equals 14 residues. From germline, CDR1 is SGHRS and CDR2 YFSETQ. The data originate from a study of blood T cell repertoires in COVID-19. Study background: Spain, Italy and the United States supplied samples that represented acute and convalescent COVID-19.

Original processing methods: How many nucleated cells were present was estimated from reference gene primer amplification. Profiled with immunoSEQ multiplex PCR; TCRdb holds only in-frame clones, not every one. That table gives V, J and clone size, and the DNA gave D and trimming. This table has 60,000 to 80,000 clones, just under 95% appearing once. The sample comprised peripheral blood. The clonotype comes from a human donor in a cohort sampled during active COVID-19. V usage is TRBV5-1 and J usage is TRBJ1-5; 7 nucleotides line up with TRBD1. The CDR3 protein is CASSLGDRNQPQHF. The CDR3 DNA reads TGCGCCAGCAGCTTGGGGGACAGAAATCAGCCCCAGCATTTT.